The TCR beta chain under discussion was sequenced for a study of radiotherapy plus CTLA-4 blockade in lung cancer. Study summary: Objective responses occurred in 15% to 20% of patients; around 30% had disease control.

In regard to this clone: The antigen is unknown.

The method was immunoSEQ multiplex PCR; TCRdb's version includes in-frame clones alone and lacks a portion of them. The sample holds around 99,000 clones, 88% seen once. CDR3 length equals 18 residues. Deletions cut 1 base from V and 0 bases from J, with 16 bases between. Germline-derived CDR1 and CDR2 are KGHSH and LQKENI. The study treated chemo-refractory metastatic non-small-cell lung cancer patients with focal radiation plus ipilimumab CTLA-4 blockade. Study results and limitations: Best predicting response, reportedly, were early blood T cell clone dynamics, with interferon-beta. Following radiotherapy plus ipilimumab, tumor-derived TCR clones expanded in the blood.

The sequence was obtained from a human donor with non-small cell lung cancer that progressed on radiotherapy plus ipilimumab. J is TRBJ2-1 and V is TRBV18; D is undetermined. Sequences were derived from peripheral blood, sampled from a patient treated with radiotherapy plus ipilimumab. The CDR3 coding sequence is TGTGCCAGCTCACCACTAACTACCACCTCGAGCTCCTACAATGAGCAGTTCTTC. It specifies CASSPLTTTSSSYNEQFF.